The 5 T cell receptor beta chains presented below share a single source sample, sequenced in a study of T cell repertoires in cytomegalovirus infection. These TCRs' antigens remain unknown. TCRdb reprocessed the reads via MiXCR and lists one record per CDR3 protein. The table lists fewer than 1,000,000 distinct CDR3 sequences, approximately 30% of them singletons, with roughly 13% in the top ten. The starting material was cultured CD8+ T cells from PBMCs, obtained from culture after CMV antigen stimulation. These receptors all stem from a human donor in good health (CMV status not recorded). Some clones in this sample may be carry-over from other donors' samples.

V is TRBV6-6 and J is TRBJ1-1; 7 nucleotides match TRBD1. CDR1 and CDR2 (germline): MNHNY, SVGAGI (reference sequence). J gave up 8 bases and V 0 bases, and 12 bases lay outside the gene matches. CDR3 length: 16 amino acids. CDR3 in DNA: TGTGCCAGCAGTTACTCGATGACAGGGACGGGGATGGAAGCTTTCTTT. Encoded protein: CASSYSMTGTGMEAFF.

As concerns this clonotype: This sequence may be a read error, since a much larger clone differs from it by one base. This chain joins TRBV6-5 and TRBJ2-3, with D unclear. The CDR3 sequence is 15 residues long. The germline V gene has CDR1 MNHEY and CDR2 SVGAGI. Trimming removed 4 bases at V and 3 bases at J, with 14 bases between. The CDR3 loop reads CASSWARFGTDTQYF. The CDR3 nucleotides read TGTGCCAGCAGTTGGGCGAGGTTCGGGACAGATACGCAGTATTTT.

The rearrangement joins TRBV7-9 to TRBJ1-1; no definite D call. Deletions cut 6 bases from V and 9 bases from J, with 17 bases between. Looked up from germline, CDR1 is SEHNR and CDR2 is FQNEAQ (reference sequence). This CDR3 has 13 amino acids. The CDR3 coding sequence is TGTGCCAGCAGACTGCCCGGCGAGGGTAAAGCTTTCTTT. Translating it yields CASRLPGEGKAFF.

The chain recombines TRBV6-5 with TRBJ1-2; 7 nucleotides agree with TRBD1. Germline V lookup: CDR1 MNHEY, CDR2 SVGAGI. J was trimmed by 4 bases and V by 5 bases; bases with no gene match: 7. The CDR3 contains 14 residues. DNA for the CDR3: TGTGCCAGCAGTCCTGGGACAGTGGTCTATGGCTACACCTTC. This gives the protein CASSPGTVVYGYTF.

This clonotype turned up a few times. The CDR3 is CASSPGTVPNYGYTF. The CDR3 DNA reads as TGTGCCAGCAGTCCCGGGACAGTTCCTAACTATGGCTACACCTTC. J is TRBJ1-2 and V is TRBV27; 7 bases are a match to TRBD1. Germline V gives CDR1 MNHEY, CDR2 SMNVEV (reference sequence). V was clipped by 5 bases and J by 0 bases; unmatched bases: 6. The CDR3 sequence is 15 residues long.